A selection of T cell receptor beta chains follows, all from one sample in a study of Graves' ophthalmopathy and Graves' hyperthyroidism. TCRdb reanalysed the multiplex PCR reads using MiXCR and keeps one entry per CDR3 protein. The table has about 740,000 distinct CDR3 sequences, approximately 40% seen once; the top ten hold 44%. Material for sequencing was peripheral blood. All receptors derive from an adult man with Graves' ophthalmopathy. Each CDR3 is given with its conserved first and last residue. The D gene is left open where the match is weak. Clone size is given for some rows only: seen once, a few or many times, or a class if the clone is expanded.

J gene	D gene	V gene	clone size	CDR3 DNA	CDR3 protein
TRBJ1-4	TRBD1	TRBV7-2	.	TGTGCCAGCAGCTTCTCCGGGACAGGGGATGAAAAACTGTTTTTT	CASSFSGTGDEKLFF
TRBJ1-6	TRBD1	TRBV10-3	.	TGTGCCATTCAGGGGACAGGGAATTCACCCCTCCACTTT	CAIQGTGNSPLHF
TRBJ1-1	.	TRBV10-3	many	TGTGCCATCAGTGAGTCGGGTTGGGTCACTGAAGCTTTCTTT	CAISESGWVTEAFF
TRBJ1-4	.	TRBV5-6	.	TGTGCCAGCAGCTTGGAACCGGGGAGTTGGAAACTGTTTTTT	CASSLEPGSWKLFF
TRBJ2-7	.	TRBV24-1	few	TGTGCCAGCAGTTACGGGGCTCGGATCGAGCAGTACTTC	CASSYGARIEQYF
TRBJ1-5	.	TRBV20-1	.	TGCAGTGCTAGAGGCGCAGGGCTAAGGGATCAACCCCAGCATTTT	CSARGAGLRDQPQHF
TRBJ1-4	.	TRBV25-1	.	TGTGCCAGCAGCCGGAAAGGAGGGAGGACTAATGAAAAACTGTTTTTT	CASSRKGGRTNEKLFF
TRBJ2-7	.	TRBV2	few	TGTGCCAGCACGAGGGGTAGCGAGCAGTACTTC	CASTRGSEQYF
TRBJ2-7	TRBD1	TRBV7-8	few	TGTGCCAGCGTCAACAGGGGGGCCTACGAGCAGTACTTC	CASVNRGAYEQYF
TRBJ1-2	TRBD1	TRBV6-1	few	TGTGCCAGCAGTTTAGGAGGGACAGGGAGGTTTTATGGCTACACCTTC	CASSLGGTGRFYGYTF
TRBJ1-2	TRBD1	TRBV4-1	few	TGCGCCAGCAGCCTAAGAGACAGGGGTGACTATGGCTACACCTTC	CASSLRDRGDYGYTF
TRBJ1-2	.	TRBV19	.	TGTGCCACCTCTGGGACTGTCTGGGGTTGGTATGGCTACACCTTC	CATSGTVWGWYGYTF
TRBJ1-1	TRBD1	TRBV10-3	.	TGTGCCAGCAGTTACAACATTCCAGGGGGCGCTTGGTACACTGAAGCTTTCTTT	CASSYNIPGGAWYTEAFF
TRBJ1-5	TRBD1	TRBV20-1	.	TGCAGTGCTAGAGATGGGACAGGTGTCAATCAGCCCCAGCATTTT	CSARDGTGVNQPQHF
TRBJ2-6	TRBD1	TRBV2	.	TGTGCCAGCTCAACGGACAGGGCGATGGCTTTC	CASSTDRAMAF
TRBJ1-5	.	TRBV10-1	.	TGCGCCAGCAGTGAAGATCCCCAGGGCGATCAGCCCCAGCATTTT	CASSEDPQGDQPQHF
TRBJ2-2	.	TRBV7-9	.	TGTGCCGGGCAGGGGGGCCTAACGACCGGGGAGCTGTTTTTT	CAGQGGLTTGELFF
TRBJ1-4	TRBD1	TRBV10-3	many	TGTGCCATCAGTGAGTGGGGACAGGGGAATGAAAAACTGTTTTTT	CAISEWGQGNEKLFF
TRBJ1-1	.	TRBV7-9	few	TGTGCCAGCAGCGGAACAGAGGGTAGCACTGAAGCTTTCTTT	CASSGTEGSTEAFF
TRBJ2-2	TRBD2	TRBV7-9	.	TGTGCCAGCAGCTCTAGCGGGGGGACCACCGGGGAGCTGTTTTTT	CASSSSGGTTGELFF
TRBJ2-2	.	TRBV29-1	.	TGCAGCGTTAGGCATATGAACACTGGGGAGCTGTTTTTT	CSVRHMNTGELFF
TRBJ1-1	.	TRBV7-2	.	TGTGCCAGTAGTATCGACGGGGGCGGGACTGAAGCTTTCTTT	CASSIDGGGTEAFF
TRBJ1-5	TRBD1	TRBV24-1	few	TGTGCCACCAGTGACCCAGGGACAGGGGAGCGTCAGCCCCAGCATTTT	CATSDPGTGERQPQHF
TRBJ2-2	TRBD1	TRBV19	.	TGTGCCAGTAGTATCGGGGGACAGGCATACACCGGGGAGCTGTTTTTT	CASSIGGQAYTGELFF
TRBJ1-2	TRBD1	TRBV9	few	TGTGCCAGCAGGCGAGGGACAGGGGGAACTTCCTACTATGGCTACACCTTC	CASRRGTGGTSYYGYTF
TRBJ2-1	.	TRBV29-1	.	TGCAGCGTTGGGGAACGGCAGGGACAGTTCTTC	CSVGERQGQFF
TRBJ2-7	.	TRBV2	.	TGTGCCAGCAGCTTAACAGGGAGTCTCACCTGCGAGCAGTACTTC	CASSLTGSLTCEQYF
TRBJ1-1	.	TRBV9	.	TGTGCCAGCAGCAGAAGGGGCAGAACTGAAGCTTTCTTT	CASSRRGRTEAFF
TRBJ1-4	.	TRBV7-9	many	TGTGCCAGCAGCTTAGACAGTTTTAATGAAAAACTGTTTTTT	CASSLDSFNEKLFF
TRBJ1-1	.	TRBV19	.	TGTGCCAGTAGTATAGCCCCCGGGACCCCGCCAGCTTTCTTT	CASSIAPGTPPAFF
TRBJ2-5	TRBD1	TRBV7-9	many	TGTGCCAGCAGCTTGTGGACAGGGGGAGGAGAGACCCAGTACTTC	CASSLWTGGGETQYF
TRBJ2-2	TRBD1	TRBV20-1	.	TGCAGTGCTAGTGGACAGGCCAACACCGGGGAGCTGTTTTTT	CSASGQANTGELFF
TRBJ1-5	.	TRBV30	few	TGTGCCTGGAGTGGTAAGGGGTATCAGCCCCAGCATTTT	CAWSGKGYQPQHF
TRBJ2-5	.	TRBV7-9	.	TGTGCCAGCAGCTTACACCGGTTAGGCTGGGAGACCCAGTACTTC	CASSLHRLGWETQYF
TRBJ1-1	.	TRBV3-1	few	TGTGCCAGCAGCCAACCCAAAGGAACTGAAGCTTTCTTT	CASSQPKGTEAFF
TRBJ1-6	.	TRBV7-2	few	TGTGCCAGCAGCCAGCGGGGGGGCTTGGGGAATTCACCCCTCCACTTT	CASSQRGGLGNSPLHF
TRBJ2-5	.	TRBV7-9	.	TGTGCCAGCAGCTTACCCTCGAGACCAGAGCAGTACTTC	CASSLPSRPEQYF
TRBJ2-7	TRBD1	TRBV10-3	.	TGTGCCAGCAGGAACGACAGGGGCTATGGCTACGAGCAGTACTTC	CASRNDRGYGYEQYF
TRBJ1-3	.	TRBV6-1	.	TGTGCCAGCAGTGAAAACCGAAGAAACACCATATATTTT	CASSENRRNTIYF
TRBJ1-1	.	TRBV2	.	TGTGCCAGCAGTGAATTTCTCCCAAGATCGAACACTGAAGCTTTCTTT	CASSEFLPRSNTEAFF
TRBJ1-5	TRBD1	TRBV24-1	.	TGTGCCAGCAGTTCCGGACAGGGACGCGGTCAGCCCCAGCATTTT	CASSSGQGRGQPQHF
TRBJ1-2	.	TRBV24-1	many	TGTGCCAGCAGACCATCCAGGAGACAGGCCGTTCGTGGCTACACCTTC	CASRPSRRQAVRGYTF
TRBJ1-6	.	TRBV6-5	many	TGTGCCAGCAGTTACCGGAGGGGCACAAATTCACCCCTCCACTTT	CASSYRRGTNSPLHF